One sample yielded the 24 T cell receptor beta chains listed below, sequenced in a study of tissue T cells after allogeneic stem cell transplantation. Libraries were prepared by immunoSEQ multiplex PCR; TCRdb keeps only in-frame clonotypes and omits some of them. The sample holds over 45,000 clones; about three quarters are singletons and the top ten take approximately 0.59%. The specimen sequenced was sorted cells pooled from one or two spleens. The source is a pool of C57BL/6 mice in good health.

Points on this clone: Any gene name here is a mouse gene name. CDR3 sequence: CASSLLGAETLYF. The sequenced CDR3 bases are TGTGCCAGCTCTCTCCTGGGTGCAGAAACGCTGTAT. This rearrangement joins TRBV12-1 to TRBJ2-3, with D unclear. The CDR3 goes on 1 residue after the read ends, and that part is filled in from the germline J gene. The CDR3 is made up of 13 amino acids. Between the trimmed V and J ends, which lost 0 bases and 1 base, there was a span of 4 bases. Per germline, CDR1 SGHSN and CDR2 HYEKVE. The complete variable domain, with remaining parts taken from reference TRBV12-1 and TRBJ2-3, reads DSGVVQSPRHIIKEKGGRSVLTCIPISGHSNVVWYQQTLGKELKFLIQHYEKVERDKGFLPSRFSVQQFDDYHSEMNMSALELEDSAMYFCASSLLGAETLYFGSGTRLTVL.

Details on this clone: These gene names are mouse names. Read coverage stops 1 residue before the CDR3 terminus; the germline J gene supplies the remainder. The chain combines TRBV29 with TRBJ2-4; TRBD1 agrees at 8 bases. The CDR3 runs 16 residues. Germline assignment: CDR1 MSHET and CDR2 SYDVDS. Unmatched junction bases numbered 4, after V lost 2 bases and J lost 0 bases. The part of the CDR3 DNA that was read is TGTGCTAGCAGTTTAACCAGGGGGCCTAGTCAAAACACCTTGTAC. Its protein is CASSLTRGPSQNTLY. Given in full, the CDR3 is CASSLTRGPSQNTLYF.

Concerning this clone itself: Gene names are the mouse ones. CDR3 sequence reads: CASSLTTNTEVFF. The CDR3 DNA, read in part, is TGTGCCAGCAGTCTGACCACAAACACAGAAGTCTTC. This rearrangement joins TRBV26 to TRBJ1-1; no firm D call. The CDR3 goes on 1 residue after the read ends, and that part is filled in from the germline J gene. V was shortened by 2 bases and J by 0 bases, with 4 bases between the two germline ends. The germline gives CDR1 KGHPV, CDR2 FQNQEV (reference sequence). This CDR3 comprises 13 residues.

Regarding this clone: Any gene name here is a mouse gene name. With the read ending 1 residue before the CDR3 end, the germline J gene is used to fill in that end. Different DNA sequences within this sample yield the same CDR3. The V and J genes are TRBV3 and TRBJ1-2, with D unclear. The CDR3 runs to 13 residues. The V gene's germline CDR1 is SNHLY and CDR2 FYNGKV (reference sequence). V was pared by 1 base and J by 2 bases, with 5 bases between. The DNA read from the CDR3 is TGTGCCAGCAGCTTAGGCGGTAACTCCGACTACACC. It translates to CASSLGGNSDYT. In full, the CDR3 is CASSLGGNSDYTF.

This clone was seen just once. Germline and genes here are mouse. The observed sequence ends 1 residue before the CDR3 terminus, with the missing tail filled in from the germline J gene. V gene TRBV16 combines with J gene TRBJ2-1; D is undetermined. The germline V gene encodes CDR1 SGHSA and CDR2 FRNQAP. Trimming shortened V by 3 bases and J by 2 bases, and 8 bases separated the two germline ends. The CDR3 spans 14 residues. The chain's CDR3 is CASSFPPHYAEQFF. CDR3 DNA (partial): TGTGCAAGCAGCTTCCCACCTCACTATGCTGAGCAGTTC.

This clone was seen a handful of times. Here the gene names and germline are mouse. The sequenced fragment ends 1 residue before the CDR3 boundary, so the rest is inferred from the germline J gene. The sample has other DNA sequences that encode this CDR3 too. The chain links TRBV4 to TRBJ2-7, with TRBD2 matching 11 bases. Germline V gene data show CDR1 as LGHDT and CDR2 as YNNKQL (reference sequence). CDR3 length: 14 amino acids. Trimming took 6 bases from V and 4 from J; bases not matched to a gene: 5. CDR3: CASSPDWGGYEQYF. The CDR3 bases that were read are TGTGCCAGCAGTCCCGACTGGGGGGGGTATGAACAGTAC.

A note on this clone: Mouse gene names and germline throughout. The read ends 1 residue shy of where the CDR3 ends; the end is completed using the germline J gene. This sample also contains other DNA sequences that code for the same CDR3. The chain has TRBV13-2 and TRBJ1-6; 9 nucleotides line up with TRBD1. TRBJ1-6 belongs to the ORF category, with a function that is uncertain. CDR1 NNHNN and CDR2 SYGAGS come from the germline V gene (reference sequence). J lost 4 bases, V lost 5 bases, and 1 base had no gene match. The CDR3 runs 14 residues. CDR3 amino acids: CASGDRGYNSPLYF. CDR3 DNA (partial): TGTGCCAGCGGGGACAGGGGTTATAATTCGCCCCTCTAC.

Worth noting for this clone: Gene names are the mouse ones. The sequenced fragment ends 1 residue before the CDR3 boundary, so the rest is inferred from the germline J gene. The V and J genes are TRBV20 and TRBJ1-4, with D tentatively TRBD1 (5 bases). Looked up from germline, CDR1 is GFQATS and CDR2 is STVNSAI. Trimming cost V 6 bases and J 0 bases, with 8 bases left between them. This CDR3 has 13 residues. The CDR3 region is CGAWTISNERLFF. The sequenced CDR3 bases are TGTGGTGCCTGGACAATTTCCAACGAAAGATTATTT. Full variable domain (missing parts from reference TRBV20 and TRBJ1-4): GALVYQYPRRTICKSGTSMRMECQAVGFQATSVAWYRQSPQKTFELIALSTVNSAIKYEQNFTQEKFPISHPNLSFSSMTVLNAYLEDRGLYLCGAWTISNERLFFGHGTKLSVL.

As for this clone: Any gene name here is a mouse gene name. Read data end 1 residue before the CDR3 end; the end is taken from the germline J gene. The genes are TRBV29 and TRBJ2-3; no reliable D call. Looked up from germline, CDR1 is MSHET and CDR2 is SYDVDS. This CDR3 has 13 amino acids. Trimming took 6 bases from V and 1 from J, leaving 8 bases between them. The sequenced CDR3 bases are TGTGCTAGCAGGGGAGGAGGTGCAGAAACGCTGTAT. Amino acid sequence: CASRGGGAETLY. Given in full, the CDR3 is CASRGGGAETLYF.

Regarding this clone: Mouse germline and gene names are used. The observed sequence ends 1 residue before the CDR3 terminus, with the missing tail filled in from the germline J gene. The chain combines TRBV13-3 with TRBJ1-3; no clear D gene. The CDR3 is made up of 14 amino acids. Trimming removed 1 base at V and 3 bases at J, with 8 bases between. Looked up from germline, CDR1 is NNHDY and CDR2 is SYVADS. CDR3 loop: CASSDPGSGNTLYF. The sequenced CDR3 bases are TGTGCCAGCAGTGATCCGGGGAGTGGAAATACGCTCTAT.

A word on this clone: Gene names and germline match the mouse. The sequenced fragment ends 1 residue before the CDR3 boundary, so the rest is inferred from the germline J gene. Within the sample, other DNA sequences also encode this same CDR3. V usage is TRBV13-1 and J usage is TRBJ2-3; tentative D call: TRBD2 (6 bases). V was shortened by 2 bases and J by 0 bases, with 7 bases between the two germline ends. Germline lookup yields CDR1 NSHNY and CDR2 SYGAGN. This CDR3 spans 14 amino acids. This CDR3 is CASSDWGSAETLYF. The part of the CDR3 DNA that was read is TGTGCCAGCAGTGACTGGGGTAGTGCAGAAACGCTGTAT.

About this clone itself: Each gene name is a mouse one. The read is 1 residue too short to cover the CDR3 end, so that end is filled in from the germline J gene. The rearrangement links TRBV17 to TRBJ2-3; 7 bases align to TRBD2. Germline CDR1 is MNHDT and CDR2 is YYDKIL. This CDR3 comprises 15 residues. Trimming took 3 bases from V and 0 from J; bases not matched to a gene: 3. The DNA read from the CDR3 is TGTGCTAGCAGTAGTGGGGGGTCTAGTGCAGAAACGCTGTAT. It specifies CASSSGGSSAETLY. The entire CDR3 reads CASSSGGSSAETLYF.

In the case of this clone: Gene names denote mouse genes. The read comes to an end 1 residue before the CDR3 does, leaving the germline J gene to fill in the end. This chain uses TRBV15 with TRBJ1-1; D is undetermined. The CDR3 runs 13 residues. Trimming took 2 bases from V and 0 from J, leaving 4 bases between them. Per the germline V gene, CDR1 is SGHND and CDR2 is FRSKSL. CDR3 protein: CASSLNANTEVFF. CDR3 DNA, as far as it was read: TGTGCCAGCAGTTTAAATGCAAACACAGAAGTCTTC.

This clone has more than one count but fewer than ten. The listed genes are named as in mouse. The missing CDR3 end, 1 residue past where the read stops, is filled in from the germline J gene. The genes are TRBV12-1 and TRBJ1-2, with unresolved D. Looked up from germline, CDR1 is SGHSN and CDR2 is HYEKVE. The CDR3 spans 11 residues. V dropped 0 bases and J dropped 2 bases, with 0 bases sitting between them. The covered CDR3 bases are TGTGCCAGCTCTCTCAACTCCGACTACACC. Translating gives CASSLNSDYT. The CDR3 as a whole reads CASSLNSDYTF.

Turning to this clone: Gene names follow the mouse nomenclature. The read gets to within 1 residue of the CDR3 end, and the germline J gene fills in the rest. The chain has TRBV3 and TRBJ2-2; D is ambiguous. Between the trimmed V and J ends, which lost 3 bases and 1 base, there was a span of 6 bases. This CDR3 spans 14 amino acids. Per germline, CDR1 SNHLY and CDR2 FYNGKV (reference sequence). The chain's CDR3 is CASSFDINTGQLYF. Partial CDR3 DNA: TGTGCCAGCAGCTTCGACATAAACACCGGGCAGCTCTAC. Based on the CDR3 plus reference TRBV3 and TRBJ2-2, the full variable domain is GPKVLQIPSHQIIDMGQMVTLNCDPVSNHLYFYWYKQILGQQMEFLVNFYNGKVMEKSKLFKDQFSVERPDGSYFTLKIQPTALEDSAVYFCASSFDINTGQLYFGEGSKLTVL.

Notes on this clone: Germline and genes: mouse. CDR3 DNA, as far as it was read: TGTGCCAGCAGTCTGTCAAGGGGGGGCTCCTATGAACAGTAC. It specifies CASSLSRGGSYEQY. The whole CDR3 protein is CASSLSRGGSYEQYF. The chain couples TRBV26 to TRBJ2-7, with a tentative D call TRBD2 (7 bases). From the germline J gene comes the end of the CDR3, since the read stops 1 residue before it. The CDR3 runs to 15 residues. Germline V lookup: CDR1 KGHPV, CDR2 FQNQEV (reference sequence). V was shortened by 0 bases and J by 0 bases, with 9 bases between the two germline ends.

This clone has more than one count but fewer than ten. The germline and genes are mouse ones. The read falls 1 residue short of the CDR3 end, and the missing part is taken from the germline J gene. The chain combines TRBV19 with TRBJ1-3; D is unresolved. Germline V lookup: CDR1 FNHDT, CDR2 SITEND (reference sequence). V was trimmed by 2 bases and J by 0 bases, leaving 9 bases between them. The CDR3 sequence is 15 residues long. This CDR3 reads CASSIQTNSGNTLYF. The CDR3 bases that were read are TGTGCCAGCAGTATCCAGACTAATTCTGGAAATACGCTCTAT.

A note on this clone: Genes and germline come from the mouse. The CDR3 end is not reached by the read, which stops 1 residue before it; the germline J gene fills it in. The genes are TRBV1 and TRBJ1-4, with D possibly TRBD1 on 6 matching bases. The CDR3 runs to 15 residues. In germline, CDR1 is NSQYPW, CDR2 LRSPGD (reference sequence). Trimming took off 4 bases at V and 1 base at J, with 10 bases between the two ends. CDR3 DNA (partial): TGCACCTGCAGTGTCCGGGACAATTCCAACGAAAGATTATTT. Translation gives CTCSVRDNSNERLF. Given in full, the CDR3 is CTCSVRDNSNERLFF.

Regarding this clone: Gene labels here are mouse ones. CDR3 DNA (partial): TGTGCCAGCTCTCTCGTGGGGACTGGGGGTAGTCAAAACACCTTGTAC. Translating it yields CASSLVGTGGSQNTLY. The whole CDR3 sequence is CASSLVGTGGSQNTLYF. The J gene is TRBJ2-4, the V gene TRBV12-1, with 11 bases aligning to TRBD2. The read finishes 1 residue shy of the CDR3 end, and the germline J gene is used to complete it. V was pared by 0 bases and J by 0 bases, with 4 bases of the junction left unmatched. Germline assignment: CDR1 SGHSN and CDR2 HYEKVE. The CDR3 extends over 17 amino acids.

As for this clone: Gene labels here are mouse ones. The read comes to an end 1 residue before the CDR3 does, leaving the germline J gene to fill in the end. V gene TRBV12-1 combines with J gene TRBJ2-1, with D perhaps TRBD1 (6 bases). The CDR3 runs to 16 residues. Trimming removed 0 bases from V and 0 bases from J, with 11 bases in between. Per the germline V gene, CDR1 is SGHSN and CDR2 is HYEKVE. CDR3 bases read: TGTGCCAGCTCTCTCGAGGGGGTTCATAACTATGCTGAGCAGTTC. Its translation is CASSLEGVHNYAEQF. The whole CDR3 is CASSLEGVHNYAEQFF.

The sample holds one count of this clone. Gene labels here are mouse ones. The read ends 1 residue before the CDR3 terminus; that terminus is restored from the germline J gene. The rearrangement joins TRBV4 to TRBJ2-3; 10 positions agree with TRBD2. CDR3 length equals 15 residues. The J segment lost 0 bases and the V segment lost 4 bases, leaving 1 base of the junction unmatched. Per the germline V gene, CDR1 is LGHDT and CDR2 is YNNKQL (reference sequence). CDR3 DNA, as far as it was read: TGTGCCAGCAGCTCTGGGGGGGCTAGTGCAGAAACGCTGTAT. Amino acids: CASSSGGASAETLY. The whole CDR3 region reads CASSSGGASAETLYF.

Concerning this clone itself: Gene names are mouse gene names. The missing CDR3 end, 1 residue past where the read stops, is filled in from the germline J gene. The V gene is TRBV3, the J gene TRBJ2-1; 12 bases line up with TRBD2. CDR1 is SNHLY and CDR2 is FYNGKV in the germline V gene (reference sequence). V dropped 6 bases and J dropped 7; count of bases not matched to a gene: 7. The CDR3 loop spans 15 amino acids. This chain's CDR3 is CASSRDWGAGAEQFF. CDR3 DNA (partial): TGTGCCAGCAGTCGGGACTGGGGGGCGGGAGCTGAGCAGTTC.

A word on this clone: Here the gene names and germline are mouse. The CDR3 sequence: CTCSAEQGAETLYF. The CDR3 bases that were read are TGCACCTGCAGTGCAGAACAGGGTGCAGAAACGCTGTAT. The chain couples TRBV1 to TRBJ2-3; possible D gene TRBD1, 5 bases. The CDR3 end is not reached by the read, which stops 1 residue before it; the germline J gene fills it in. This CDR3 region has 14 residues. Germline V gene lookup returns CDR1 NSQYPW and CDR2 LRSPGD (reference sequence). Trimming stripped 0 bases from V and 1 base from J, with 5 bases between.

In the case of this clone: The genes and germline here are from mouse. The DNA read from the CDR3 is TGTGCAAGCAGCCGGTCGGGACAGGGTAACTATGCTGAGCAGTTC. This codes for CASSRSGQGNYAEQF. The entire CDR3 sequence reads CASSRSGQGNYAEQFF. J is TRBJ2-1 and V is TRBV16, with 9 bases identical to TRBD1. The read comes to an end 1 residue before the CDR3 does, leaving the germline J gene to fill in the end. Germline CDR1 and CDR2: SGHSA and FRNQAP. V lost 5 bases to trimming and J lost 0 bases; unmatched junction nucleotides: 5. This CDR3 is 16 amino acids long.